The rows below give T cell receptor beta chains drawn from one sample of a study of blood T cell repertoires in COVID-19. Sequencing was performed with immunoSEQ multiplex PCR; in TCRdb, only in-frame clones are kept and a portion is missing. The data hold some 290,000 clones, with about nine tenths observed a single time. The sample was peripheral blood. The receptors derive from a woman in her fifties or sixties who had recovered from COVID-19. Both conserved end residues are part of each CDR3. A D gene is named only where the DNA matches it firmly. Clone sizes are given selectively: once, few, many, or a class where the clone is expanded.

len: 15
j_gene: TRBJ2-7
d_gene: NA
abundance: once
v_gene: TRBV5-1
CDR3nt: TGCGCCAGCAGCTTGGAACAGGGTGAATTCGACGAGCAGTACTTC
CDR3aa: CASSLEQGEFDEQYF

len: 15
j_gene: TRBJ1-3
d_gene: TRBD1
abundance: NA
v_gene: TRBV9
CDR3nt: TGTGCCAGCAGCGTAAGACAGGGAGCTGGAAACACCATATATTTT
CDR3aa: CASSVRQGAGNTIYF

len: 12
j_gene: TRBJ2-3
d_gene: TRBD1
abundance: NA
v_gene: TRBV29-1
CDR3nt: TGCAGCACCCGGACAGGGGAAGATACGCAGTATTTT
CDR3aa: CSTRTGEDTQYF

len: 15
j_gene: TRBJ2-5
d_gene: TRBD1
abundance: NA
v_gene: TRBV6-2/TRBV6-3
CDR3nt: TGTGCCAGCAGTTACCAAAAGGGGACAGGCGAGACCCAGTACTTC
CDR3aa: CASSYQKGTGETQYF

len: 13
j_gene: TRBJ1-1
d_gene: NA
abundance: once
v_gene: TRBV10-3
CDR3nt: TGTGCCATCACCCAGACAGTGAACACTGAAGCTTTCTTT
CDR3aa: CAITQTVNTEAFF

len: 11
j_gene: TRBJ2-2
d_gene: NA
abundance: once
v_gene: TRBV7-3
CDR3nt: TGTGCCAGCAGCGCCGGCGGGGAGCTGTTTTTT
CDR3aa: CASSAGGELFF

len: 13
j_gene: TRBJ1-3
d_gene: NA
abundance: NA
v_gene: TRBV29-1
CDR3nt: TGCAGCGTTTGGGCTCTCTCTGGAAACACCATATATTTT
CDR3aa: CSVWALSGNTIYF

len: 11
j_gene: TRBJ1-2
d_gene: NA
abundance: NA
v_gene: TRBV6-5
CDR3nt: TGTGCCAGCAGCCCAGGGTTTGGCTACACCTTC
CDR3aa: CASSPGFGYTF

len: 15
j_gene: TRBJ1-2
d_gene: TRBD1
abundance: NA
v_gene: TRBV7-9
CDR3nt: TGTGCCAGCAGCCGACAGGGGAAGTACGGCTATGGCTACACCTTC
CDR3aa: CASSRQGKYGYGYTF

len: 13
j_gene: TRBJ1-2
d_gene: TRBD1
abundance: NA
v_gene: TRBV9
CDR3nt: TGTGCCAGCAGCGTAGGGACAGGGTTTGGCTACACCTTC
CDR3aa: CASSVGTGFGYTF

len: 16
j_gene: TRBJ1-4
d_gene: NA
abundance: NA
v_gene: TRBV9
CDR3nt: TGTGCCAGCAGCGTAGATCCCAGGACAGCTACTGAAAAACTGTTTTTT
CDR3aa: CASSVDPRTATEKLFF

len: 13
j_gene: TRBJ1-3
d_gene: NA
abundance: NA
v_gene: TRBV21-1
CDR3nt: TGTGCCAGCACTCGGGGCTCTGGAAACACCATATATTTT
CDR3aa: CASTRGSGNTIYF

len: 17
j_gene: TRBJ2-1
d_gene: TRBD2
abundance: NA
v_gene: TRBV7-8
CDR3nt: TGTGCCAGCAGCTTAGCTAGCGGGGGGGCGCGAGGCGGTGAGCAGTTCTTC
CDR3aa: CASSLASGGARGGEQFF

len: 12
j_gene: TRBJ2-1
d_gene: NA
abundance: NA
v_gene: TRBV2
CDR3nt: TGTGCCAGCTGGCGGGGCTACAATGAGCAGTTCTTC
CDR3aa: CASWRGYNEQFF

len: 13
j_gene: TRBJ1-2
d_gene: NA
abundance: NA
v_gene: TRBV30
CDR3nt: TGTGCCTGGAGTGGCGACAGCTTCTATGGCTACACCTTC
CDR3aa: CAWSGDSFYGYTF

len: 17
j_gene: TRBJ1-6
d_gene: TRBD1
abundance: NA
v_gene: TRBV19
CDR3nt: TGTGCCAGTAGTGCAATACAGGGGCTTGTGGGGAGTTCACCCCTCCACTTT
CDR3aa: CASSAIQGLVGSSPLHF

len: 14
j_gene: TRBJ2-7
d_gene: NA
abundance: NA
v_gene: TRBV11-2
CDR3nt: TGTGCCAGCAGCTTAAGTCAGGACTACTACGAGCAGTACTTC
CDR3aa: CASSLSQDYYEQYF

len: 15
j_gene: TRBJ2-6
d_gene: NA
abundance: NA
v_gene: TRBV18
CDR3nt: TGTGCCAGCTCACCTTACAACTCTGGGGCCAACGTCCTGACTTTC
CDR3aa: CASSPYNSGANVLTF

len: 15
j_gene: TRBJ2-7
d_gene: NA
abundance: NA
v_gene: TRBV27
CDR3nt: TGTGCCAGCAAACTCCTCTGGGGGGTGTCCTACGAGCAGTACTTC
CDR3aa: CASKLLWGVSYEQYF

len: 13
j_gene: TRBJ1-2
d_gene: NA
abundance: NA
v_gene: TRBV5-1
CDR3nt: TGCGCCAGCAGCCCTACAGAAAACTATGGCTACACCTTC
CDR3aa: CASSPTENYGYTF

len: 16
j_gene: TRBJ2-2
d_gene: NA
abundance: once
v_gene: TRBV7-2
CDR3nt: TGTGCCAGCAGCCCCTTGGGGGGGCTGATGGGCGGGGAGCTGTTTTTT
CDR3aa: CASSPLGGLMGGELFF

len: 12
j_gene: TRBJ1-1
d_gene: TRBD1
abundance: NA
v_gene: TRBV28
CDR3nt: TGTGCCAGCAGTTCAGGGACAGGGGAAGCTTTCTTT
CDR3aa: CASSSGTGEAFF

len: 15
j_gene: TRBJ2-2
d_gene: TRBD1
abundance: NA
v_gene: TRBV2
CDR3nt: TGTGCCAGCAACCAGGGGGCTATAAACACCGGGGAGCTGTTTTTT
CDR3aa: CASNQGAINTGELFF

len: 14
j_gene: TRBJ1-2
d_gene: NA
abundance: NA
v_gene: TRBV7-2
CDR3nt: TGTGCCAGCAGCTTAGCGGGAGGGAACTATGGCTACACCTTC
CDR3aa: CASSLAGGNYGYTF

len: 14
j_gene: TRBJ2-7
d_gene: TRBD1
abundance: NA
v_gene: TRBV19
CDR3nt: TGTGCCAGTAGTATGGGCGGACAGGTTATCGAGCAGTACTTC
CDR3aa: CASSMGGQVIEQYF

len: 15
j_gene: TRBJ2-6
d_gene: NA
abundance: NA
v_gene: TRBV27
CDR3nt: TGTGCCAGCAGGGTAGGGGGCTCTGGGGCCAACGTCCTGACTTTC
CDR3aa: CASRVGGSGANVLTF

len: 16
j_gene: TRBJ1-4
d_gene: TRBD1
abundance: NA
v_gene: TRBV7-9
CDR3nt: TGTGCCAGCAGCTTAACAGGGGGCAAGGCTAATGAAAAACTGTTTTTT
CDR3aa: CASSLTGGKANEKLFF

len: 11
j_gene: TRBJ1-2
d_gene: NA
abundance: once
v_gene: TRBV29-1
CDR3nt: TGCAGAGGGTCCGGGGTGGATGGCTACACCTTC
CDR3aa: CRGSGVDGYTF

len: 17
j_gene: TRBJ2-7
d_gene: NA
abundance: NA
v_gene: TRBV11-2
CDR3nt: TGTGCCAGCAGCTCACTGGAGGGACCTTCCTCTGTCTACGAGCAGTACTTC
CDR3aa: CASSSLEGPSSVYEQYF

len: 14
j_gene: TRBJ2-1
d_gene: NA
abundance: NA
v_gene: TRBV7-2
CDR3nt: TGTGCCAGCAGCTTAGGGACAGTGTACAATGAGCAGTTCTTC
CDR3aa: CASSLGTVYNEQFF

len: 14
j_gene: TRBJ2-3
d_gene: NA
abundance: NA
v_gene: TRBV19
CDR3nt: TGTGCCACAAAGTGGCAGGGTAGCACAGATACGCAGTATTTT
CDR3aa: CATKWQGSTDTQYF

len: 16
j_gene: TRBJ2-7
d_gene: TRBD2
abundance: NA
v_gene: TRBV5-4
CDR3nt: TGTGCCAGCAGCTCCCGTGGGACTAGCGGAGGATACGAGCAGTACTTC
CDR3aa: CASSSRGTSGGYEQYF

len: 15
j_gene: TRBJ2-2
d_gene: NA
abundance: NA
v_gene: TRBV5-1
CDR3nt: TGCGCCAGCAGCTTAGGAGCGAAGAGGGTCGGGGAGCTGTTTTTT
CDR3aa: CASSLGAKRVGELFF

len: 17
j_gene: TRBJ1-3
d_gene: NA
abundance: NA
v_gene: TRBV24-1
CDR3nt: TGTGCCACCAGTGATTCGCCGGACACCAACTCTGGAAACACCATATATTTT
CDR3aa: CATSDSPDTNSGNTIYF

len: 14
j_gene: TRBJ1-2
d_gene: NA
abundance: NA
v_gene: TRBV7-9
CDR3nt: TGTGCCAGCAGCTTATACGACGGAGGTAATGGCTACACCTTC
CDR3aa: CASSLYDGGNGYTF

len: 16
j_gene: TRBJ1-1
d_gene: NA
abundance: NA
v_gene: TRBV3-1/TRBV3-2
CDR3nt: TGTGCCAGCAGCCAAGATCGAAATTCAGTGAACACTGAAGCTTTCTTT
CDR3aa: CASSQDRNSVNTEAFF

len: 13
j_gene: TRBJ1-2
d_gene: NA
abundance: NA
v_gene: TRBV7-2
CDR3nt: TGTGCCAGCAGCTTCGGGGGGGACTATGGCTACACCTTC
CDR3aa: CASSFGGDYGYTF

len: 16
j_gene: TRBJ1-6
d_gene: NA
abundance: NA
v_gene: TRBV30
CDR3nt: TGTGCCTGGAGTGTACTACAGGGTTCAGGCAATTCACCCCTCCACTTT
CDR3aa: CAWSVLQGSGNSPLHF

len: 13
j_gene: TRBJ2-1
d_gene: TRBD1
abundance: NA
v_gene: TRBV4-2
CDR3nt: TGTGCCAGCAGCCGGGGACAGGAGAATGAGCAGTTCTTC
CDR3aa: CASSRGQENEQFF

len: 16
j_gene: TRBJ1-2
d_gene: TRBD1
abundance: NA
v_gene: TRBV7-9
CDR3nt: TGTGCCAGCAGCTCACAGGGGAGAGAGATAAACTATGGCTACACCTTC
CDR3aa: CASSSQGREINYGYTF